The rows below give T cell receptor beta chains drawn from one sample of a study of shared clonotypes between healthy human individuals. Method: immunoSEQ multiplex PCR; TCRdb's copy keeps in-frame clones and lacks some. This table holds 2.3 million or so clones, just over 90% found once. What was sequenced was naive CD4+ T cells from PBMCs. All receptors derive from a man aged 18 to 35 in good health. Some clones in this sample may be carry-over from other donors' samples. Both conserved end residues are part of each CDR3. The D gene is left open where the match is weak. Only part of the rows carry a size: once, few, many, or a class if the clone is expanded.

J gene,clone size,V gene,D gene,CDR3 protein,CDR3 DNA
TRBJ1-3,.,TRBV28,TRBD1,CASSDASGTGGRTIYF,TGTGCCAGCAGCGATGCGTCCGGGACAGGGGGCCGCACCATATATTTT
TRBJ1-5,.,TRBV7-8,.,CASSYQGSGNQPQHF,TGTGCCAGCAGCTATCAGGGGTCCGGCAATCAGCCCCAGCATTTT
TRBJ2-7,.,TRBV5-4,TRBD2,CASSPAGGLAGVNEQYF,TGTGCCAGCAGCCCGGCCGGGGGACTAGCGGGAGTAAACGAGCAGTACTTC
TRBJ2-7,.,TRBV14,TRBD1,CASSLTDRGLYEQYF,TGTGCCAGCAGCCTAACGGACAGGGGGCTGTACGAGCAGTACTTC
TRBJ2-5,.,TRBV18,.,CASSPSLVGETQYF,TGTGCCAGCTCACCATCTCTAGTCGGGGAGACCCAGTACTTC
TRBJ1-2,.,TRBV19,.,CASSTRTASSDYGYTF,TGTGCCAGTAGTACCCGGACAGCCAGCTCCGACTATGGCTACACCTTC
TRBJ2-7,.,TRBV28,.,CASSSPPVDEQYF,TGTGCCAGCAGTTCCCCCCCAGTGGACGAGCAGTACTTC
TRBJ1-4,.,TRBV29-1,.,CSVESGVGGSALFF,TGCAGCGTTGAATCCGGCGTGGGGGGGTCTGCACTGTTTTTT
TRBJ2-3,.,TRBV10-3,TRBD2,CAISGTSGRLADTQYF,TGTGCCATCAGTGGAACTAGCGGGAGGCTCGCAGATACGCAGTATTTT
TRBJ2-3,.,TRBV11-2,.,CASSSPGRTDTQYF,TGTGCCAGCAGCTCCCCCGGGCGCACAGATACGCAGTATTTT
TRBJ2-5,.,TRBV5-6,TRBD2,CASSLVGLAGVETQYF,TGTGCCAGCAGCTTGGTTGGGCTAGCGGGAGTTGAGACCCAGTACTTC
TRBJ1-2,.,TRBV28,.,CASSLYREVWTGYGYTF,TGTGCCAGCAGTTTGTACAGGGAGGTTTGGACTGGCTATGGCTACACCTTC
TRBJ1-1,.,TRBV27,.,CASSPRRGGTEAFF,TGTGCCAGCAGTCCCCGCAGGGGCGGCACTGAAGCTTTCTTT
TRBJ2-2,.,TRBV19,.,CASSIPSTVAGELFF,TGTGCCAGTAGTATACCCTCGACAGTGGCCGGGGAGCTGTTTTTT
TRBJ2-5,.,TRBV7-9,.,CASSLGSQETQYF,TGTGCCAGCAGCTTAGGCAGTCAAGAGACCCAGTACTTC
TRBJ2-5,.,TRBV11-3,TRBD1,CASSPGTEETQYF,TGTGCCAGCAGTCCCGGGACAGAAGAGACCCAGTACTTC
TRBJ2-7,.,TRBV2,TRBD2,CASSKFSRLAGEHEQYF,TGTGCCAGCAGTAAATTTAGTCGACTAGCGGGAGAGCACGAGCAGTACTTC
TRBJ1-5,.,TRBV2,.,CASRSGGSNQPQHF,TGTGCCAGCAGGTCGGGGGGAAGCAATCAGCCCCAGCATTTT
TRBJ2-3,.,TRBV7-6,TRBD2,CASSLSVAGGPNTQYF,TGTGCCAGCAGCTTAAGCGTAGCGGGAGGCCCCAATACGCAGTATTTT
TRBJ2-3,.,TRBV6-6,.,CASSYRRTSTDTQYF,TGTGCCAGCAGTTACCGGAGGACTAGCACAGATACGCAGTATTTT
TRBJ1-1,.,TRBV29-1,TRBD1,CSVDFQGGANTEAFF,TGCAGCGTTGACTTTCAGGGGGGGGCCAACACTGAAGCTTTCTTT
TRBJ2-7,.,TRBV4-2,.,CASSQVTGMGQYF,TGTGCCAGCAGCCAAGTTACGGGAATGGGGCAGTACTTC
TRBJ2-3,.,TRBV9,TRBD1,CASSVAGRGSADTQYF,TGTGCCAGCAGCGTAGCCGGCAGGGGGAGTGCAGATACGCAGTATTTT
TRBJ1-5,.,TRBV29-1,.,CSVEEGTGVNQPQHF,TGCAGCGTTGAAGAAGGGACGGGGGTAAATCAACCCCAGCATTTT
TRBJ2-1,.,TRBV5-4,TRBD1,CASSNGQGSYNEQFF,TGTGCCAGCAGCAATGGACAGGGCTCCTACAATGAGCAGTTCTTC
TRBJ2-1,.,TRBV29-1,.,CSAARQQDNEQFF,TGCAGCGCCGCGAGGCAGCAAGACAATGAGCAGTTCTTC
TRBJ2-7,.,TRBV27,.,CASSFQAAYEQYF,TGTGCCAGCAGCTTCCAGGCTGCCTACGAGCAGTACTTC
TRBJ2-7,few,TRBV2,TRBD1,CASRSGGYEQYF,TGTGCCAGCAGGTCAGGGGGTTACGAGCAGTACTTC
TRBJ2-3,.,TRBV9,.,CASSVVQDDTQYF,TGTGCCAGCAGCGTAGTCCAGGATGATACGCAGTATTTT
TRBJ2-7,.,TRBV28,.,CASSVGTDESYEQYF,TGTGCCAGCAGCGTCGGGACCGATGAGTCCTACGAGCAGTACTTC
TRBJ2-1,.,TRBV6-1,.,CASSEQQGSSYNEQFF,TGTGCCAGCAGTGAACAGCAGGGCAGCTCCTACAATGAGCAGTTCTTC
TRBJ1-4,.,TRBV6-1,.,CASRRGSRGEKLFF,TGTGCCAGCAGGCGTGGCAGCCGAGGCGAAAAACTGTTTTTT
TRBJ2-6,.,TRBV27,TRBD1,CASSLKETGGSGANVLTF,TGTGCCAGCAGTTTAAAGGAGACAGGGGGGTCTGGGGCCAACGTCCTGACTTTC
TRBJ1-5,.,TRBV28,TRBD1,CAMAGGINQPQHF,TGTGCGATGGCAGGGGGCATCAATCAGCCCCAGCATTTT
TRBJ1-1,.,TRBV10-3,.,CAISEKAWITEAFF,TGTGCCATCAGTGAGAAGGCGTGGATCACTGAAGCTTTCTTT
TRBJ1-2,once,TRBV6-1,TRBD1,CASSRGAAGADGYTF,TGTGCCAGTAGCAGGGGGGCAGCGGGGGCGGATGGCTACACCTTC
TRBJ2-1,.,TRBV10-1,.,CASGRAQAPNEQFF,TGCGCCAGCGGCCGGGCCCAGGCCCCCAATGAGCAGTTCTTC
TRBJ2-3,.,TRBV4-1,.,CASSQGDSTDTQYF,TGCGCCAGCAGCCAAGGGGACAGCACAGATACGCAGTATTTT
TRBJ2-5,.,TRBV19,TRBD2,CASSIVAGGTQYF,TGTGCCAGTAGTATAGTGGCGGGAGGGACCCAGTACTTC
TRBJ1-6,.,TRBV5-1,.,CASSFFTGGNSPLHF,TGCGCCAGCAGCTTCTTCACCGGAGGGAATTCACCCCTCCACTTT
TRBJ2-5,.,TRBV4-3,.,CASSQDWATFQGETQYF,TGCGCCAGCAGCCAAGACTGGGCCACCTTCCAGGGAGAGACCCAGTACTTC
TRBJ2-2,.,TRBV6-6,.,CASSFATRGTGELFF,TGTGCCAGCAGTTTTGCCACTCGGGGGACCGGGGAGCTGTTTTTT
TRBJ1-2,.,TRBV5-4,.,CASSSLAGRNYGYTF,TGTGCCAGCAGCTCCTTGGCGGGGCGAAACTATGGCTACACCTTC
TRBJ2-7,.,TRBV30,.,CAWTSKGAEGYEQYF,TGTGCCTGGACCAGTAAGGGAGCGGAAGGCTACGAGCAGTACTTC
TRBJ2-2,.,TRBV7-6,.,CASSFPVWGEDTGELFF,TGTGCCAGCAGCTTCCCCGTTTGGGGGGAAGACACCGGGGAGCTGTTTTTT
TRBJ1-1,.,TRBV5-1,.,CASSRTRGLNTEAFF,TGCGCCAGCAGCCGGACTAGGGGCTTGAACACTGAAGCTTTCTTT
TRBJ1-1,.,TRBV7-6,.,CASSLEGGGWTEAFF,TGTGCCAGCAGCTTAGAGGGCGGGGGCTGGACTGAAGCTTTCTTT
TRBJ2-5,.,TRBV27,.,CASSLSFRLHQETQYF,TGTGCCAGCAGTTTATCATTCAGGCTTCACCAAGAGACCCAGTACTTC
TRBJ1-3,.,TRBV6-6,.,CASSYLLDDTIYF,TGTGCCAGCAGTTACTTGCTTGACGACACCATATATTTT
TRBJ2-1,.,TRBV9,TRBD2,CASSFAGTKNNEQFF,TGTGCCAGCAGCTTCGCCGGGACTAAGAACAATGAGCAGTTCTTC
TRBJ1-5,.,TRBV4-2,.,CASSRGAPSNQPQHF,TGTGCCAGCAGCCGAGGGGCGCCTAGCAATCAGCCCCAGCATTTT
TRBJ2-7,.,TRBV5-4,.,CASSLPGDLSYEQYF,TGTGCCAGCAGCTTGCCAGGGGACCTCTCCTACGAGCAGTACTTC
TRBJ1-1,.,TRBV18,.,CASSRGLKEEAFF,TGTGCCAGCTCACGGGGCCTAAAGGAGGAAGCTTTCTTT